This T cell receptor beta chain appears in the sequencing data of a study of blood T cell repertoires in COVID-19. Study-level background: The samples span acute and convalescent COVID-19 from the United States, Italy and Spain. PBMCs, B-cell-depleted T cells, or T cells provided the cDNA or gDNA that made up the material.

Per the authors' pipeline: Quantification of nucleated cells was approximated via reference gene primer amplification. Here immunoSEQ multiplex PCR was the method, and the copy in TCRdb shows in-frame clones only, minus some. That table is the source of V, J and clone size, and D and trimming were worked out from the DNA. The sample consists of about 100,000 clones, around nine tenths of them appearing once. CDR1 and CDR2 (germline): MNHEY, SVGAGI. Trimming removed 6 bases from V and 7 bases from J, with 12 bases in between. The CDR3 has 13 amino acids. This sequence originates from a man at least 80 years old with acute or convalescent COVID-19. V is TRBV6-5 and J is TRBJ1-4; no clear D. The sample consisted of peripheral blood. CDR3 amino acids: CASRKDGLEKLFF. Here the CDR3 DNA reads TGTGCCAGCAGGAAGGACGGACTTGAAAAACTGTTTTTT.